Sequencing of this T cell receptor beta chain was carried out in a study of blood T cell repertoires in COVID-19. The overall study: Italy, Spain and the United States were the sources of the convalescent and acute COVID-19 samples.

The V segment lost 4 bases and the J segment 10 bases; nucleotides outside the gene matches: 9. In germline, CDR1 is SGHTA, CDR2 FQGTGA. The length of the CDR3 is 14 residues. Resolution of symptoms, clearance, or two negative PCRs was present in recovered Cohort 3 donors. As processed by the authors: Reference gene primers were amplified, and this amplification served to estimate nucleated cell counts. The method was immunoSEQ multiplex PCR; TCRdb's version includes in-frame clones alone and lacks a portion of them. The DNA gave D and trimming, while V, J and clone size come from that table. The data hold around 300,000 clones, with around 86% observed a single time.

The sequencing input was PBMCs or T cells enriched from blood (not recorded which). The chain joins TRBV7-3 to TRBJ2-1; TRBD2 aligns across 8 bases. The origin of this receptor is a woman in her forties who had recovered from COVID-19. The CDR3 nucleotides are TGTGCCAGCAGCTCCCAGGGCGGGAGGACCGAGCAGTTCTTC. It translates to CASSSQGGRTEQFF. The variable domain in full, completed from reference TRBV7-3 and TRBJ2-1, reads GAGVSQTPSNKVTEKGKYVELRCDPISGHTALYWYRQSLGQGPEFLIYFQGTGAADDSGLPNDRFFAVRPEGSVSTLKIQRTERGDSAVYLCASSSQGGRTEQFFGPGTRLTVL.